The next 26 T cell receptor beta chains were all read from a single sample in a study of response to subunit inactivated influenza vaccine. TCRdb re-derived calls from the RT-PCR reads in MiXCR, one entry per CDR3 protein. This table holds hundreds of thousands of distinct CDR3 sequences, 10% to 15% found once. Sequenced here: PBMCs from blood, sampled on the day of vaccination. Receptor source: a middle-aged man who received an inactivated influenza vaccine.

This clonotype has at least ten counts. The chain carries TRBV9 and TRBJ2-2; D tentatively fits TRBD1 or TRBD2 (5 bases each). V gave up 3 bases and J gave up 6 bases, with 12 bases separating them. There are 14 residues in the CDR3. Per germline, CDR1 SGDLS and CDR2 YYNGEE. The CDR3 loop is CASSENRGAGELFF. Written as DNA, the CDR3 is TGTGCCAGCAGCGAAAACAGAGGGGCCGGGGAGCTGTTTTTT.

The chain recombines TRBV14 with TRBJ1-3; 8 bases fit TRBD1. The V segment lost 4 bases and the J segment 2 bases; nucleotides outside the gene matches: 1. This CDR3 region has 14 residues. Germline V lookup: CDR1 SGHDN, CDR2 FVKESK. The DNA for the CDR3 is TGTGCCAGCAGCCGCAGGGGGCCTGGAAACACCATATATTTT. Residues: CASSRRGPGNTIYF.

This clonotype showed up just once. V is TRBV11-3 and J is TRBJ2-3; 8 bases agree with TRBD2. This CDR3 comprises 14 residues. The V and J ends lost 0 bases and 8 bases, in that order; junction bases with no gene match: 4. Germline assignment: CDR1 SGHNT and CDR2 YENEEA. CDR3 in amino acids: CASSLDAAGVTQYF. CDR3 nucleotide sequence: TGTGCCAGCAGCTTAGATGCAGCGGGGGTTACGCAGTATTTT.

The chain uses TRBV10-3 and TRBJ2-7, with D possibly called TRBD1 or TRBD2 (6 bases each). This CDR3 comprises 16 residues. Germline-derived CDR1 and CDR2 are ENHRY and SYGVKD. V gave up 7 bases and J gave up 6 bases, with 25 bases separating them. In DNA, the CDR3 is TGTGCCATCACCTCTCGTCGGATAGCGGAGGGGGGCGAGCAGTACTTC. This sequence encodes CAITSRRIAEGGEQYF.

This chain links TRBV20-1 with TRBJ2-7, with 9 bases fitting TRBD1. V was clipped by 1 base and J by 2 bases; unmatched bases: 6. CDR3 size: 15 residues. The V gene's germline CDR1 is DFQATT and CDR2 SNEGSKA (reference sequence). CDR3: CSARAPTGGAYEQYF. As DNA, the CDR3 is TGCAGTGCTAGAGCCCCGACAGGGGGGGCCTACGAGCAGTACTTC.

The chain employs TRBV7-2 and TRBJ2-7; possible D gene TRBD2, 5 bases. The germline CDR1 and CDR2 sequences are SGHTA and FQGNSA. V was trimmed by 0 bases and J by 5 bases, leaving 17 bases between them. CDR3 length: 16 residues. The CDR3 DNA reads TGTGCCAGCAGCTTAGCGAGGGCCCAGAACGTCCACGAGCAGTACTTC. Its protein product is CASSLARAQNVHEQYF.

The rearrangement uses TRBV20-1 and TRBJ2-3; 8 bases fit TRBD2. Per germline, CDR1 DFQATT and CDR2 SNEGSKA (reference sequence). The CDR3 runs 13 residues. The CDR3 DNA is TGCAGCGAAAGGCGGGGGGCATCAGATACGCAGTATTTT. Translation: CSERRGASDTQYF.

This clonotype turned up a few times. The J gene is TRBJ1-6, the V gene TRBV10-3; 10 bases map to TRBD1. Germline CDR1 reads ENHRY; CDR2 reads SYGVKD. CDR3 length equals 15 residues. V dropped 6 bases and J dropped 6; count of bases not matched to a gene: 5. The DNA for the CDR3 is TGTGCCATCAGCCTGACAGGGGGCGGTAATTCACCCCTCCACTTT. It codes for CAISLTGGGNSPLHF.

The chain combines TRBV5-1 with TRBJ2-1; 8 positions agree with TRBD2. Germline loops: CDR1 SGHRS, CDR2 YFSETQ. After removal of 0 bases from V and 3 bases from J, the junction contained 5 bases not matched to a gene. The CDR3 loop spans 16 amino acids. CDR3 in amino acids: CASSLGASGYYNEQFF. CDR3 sequence (DNA): TGCGCCAGCAGCTTGGGGGCTAGCGGGTACTACAATGAGCAGTTCTTC. Full variable domain (missing parts from reference TRBV5-1 and TRBJ2-1): KAGVTQTPRYLIKTRGQQVTLSCSPISGHRSVSWYQQTPGQGLQFLFEYFSETQRNKGNFPGRFSGRQFSNSRSEMNVSTLELGDSALYLCASSLGASGYYNEQFFGPGTRLTVL.

Many counts were recorded for this clonotype. The J gene is TRBJ1-5, the V gene TRBV21-1; the table gives TRBD1 as D, unverified against the DNA. TRBV21-1 is described as a pseudogene. The CDR3 loop spans 18 amino acids. The CDR3 reads CASSKARMGPYSNQPQHF. The CDR3 DNA is TGTGCCAGCAGCAAAGCACGTATGGGGCCCTATAGCAATCAGCCCCAGCATTTT.

This clonotype was detected a few times. The V call is TRBV7-2, the J call TRBJ2-5; TRBD2 aligns across 16 bases. J lost 5 bases, V lost 5 bases, and 8 bases had no gene match. Germline CDR1 and CDR2: SGHTA and FQGNSA. The CDR3 sequence is 17 residues long. The CDR3 coding sequence is TGTGCCAGCAGCCCAGGGACTAGCGGGAGGGCAACGGAGACCCAGTACTTC. Translated, it gives CASSPGTSGRATETQYF.

V usage is TRBV11-2 and J usage is TRBJ2-2, with 8 bases aligning to TRBD1. The CDR3 totals 18 residues. CDR1 and CDR2 (germline): SGHAT, FQNNGV. Unmatched junction bases numbered 10, after V lost 1 base and J lost 3 bases. As DNA, the CDR3 is TGTGCCAGCAGCTTAGTACCCCTGGACAGGGTGGACACCGGGGAGCTGTTTTTT. This gives the protein CASSLVPLDRVDTGELFF. The complete variable domain, with remaining parts taken from reference TRBV11-2 and TRBJ2-2, reads EAGVAQSPRYKIIEKRQSVAFWCNPISGHATLYWYQQILGQGPKLLIQFQNNGVVDDSQLPKDRFSAERLKGVDSTLKIQPAKLEDSAVYLCASSLVPLDRVDTGELFFGEGSRLTVL.

This clonotype was counted ten times or more. The gene calls are TRBV7-9 and TRBJ2-1; 7 bases fit TRBD2. V gave up 4 bases and J gave up 12 bases; unmatched junction bases: 9. The CDR3 length is 13 residues. Germline V gene data show CDR1 as SEHNR and CDR2 as FQNEAQ (reference sequence). Here the CDR3 DNA reads TGTGCCAGCAGCTCGGGACTCGCGGGAGTGCAGTTCTTC. Translating it yields CASSSGLAGVQFF.

The chain has TRBV4-2 and TRBJ2-7; weak D call: TRBD1 (6 bases). The CDR3 has 16 residues. V lost 0 bases to trimming and J lost 0 bases, with 12 bases between them. In germline, CDR1 is LGHNA, CDR2 YNFKEQ. The CDR3 spells CASSQDSGATSYEQYF. As DNA, the CDR3 is TGTGCCAGCAGCCAAGATTCAGGGGCAACCTCCTACGAGCAGTACTTC.

This chain links TRBV11-2 with TRBJ2-7, with 14 bases lining up with TRBD2. CDR1 SGHAT and CDR2 FQNNGV come from the germline V gene. V lost 5 bases, J lost 2 bases, and 11 bases stayed unmatched. This CDR3 is 18 amino acids long. The CDR3 sequence: CASSLGLAGGKTTYEQYF. For the CDR3, the DNA is TGTGCCAGCAGCCTAGGACTAGCGGGGGGCAAAACGACCTACGAGCAGTACTTC.

The chain joins TRBV5-1 to TRBJ2-7; maybe TRBD1 (5 bases). This CDR3 is built from 16 residues. Looked up from germline, CDR1 is SGHRS and CDR2 is YFSETQ. V dropped 5 bases and J dropped 2 bases, with 20 bases sitting between them. CDR3 coding DNA: TGCGCCAGCAGGGTTGGCCCGACAGATCTAACCTACGAGCAGTACTTC. Translation gives CASRVGPTDLTYEQYF.

This clonotype was found many times. The chain recombines TRBV28 with TRBJ1-5, with a tentative D call TRBD1 (5 bases). The germline gives CDR1 MDHEN, CDR2 SYDVKM. The CDR3 has 13 amino acids. The V gene lost 5 bases and the J gene lost 1 base, with 6 bases spanning the gap. This chain's CDR3 is CASSGDSNQPQHF. CDR3 nucleotides: TGTGCCAGCAGTGGGGACAGCAATCAGCCCCAGCATTTT.

This clonotype was recorded only once. The genes are TRBV5-1 and TRBJ2-1; the D gene is possibly TRBD2 (5 bases). CDR1 and CDR2 from the germline V gene are SGHRS and YFSETQ. The CDR3 covers 15 residues. Trimming shortened V by 0 bases and J by 2 bases, and 9 bases separated the two germline ends. CDR3 amino acids: CASSLGPSPYNEQFF. The CDR3 DNA is TGCGCCAGCAGCTTGGGCCCTAGCCCCTACAATGAGCAGTTCTTC.

This clonotype was counted only a few times. V gene TRBV28 combines with J gene TRBJ1-2, with D uncertain. Germline V gene lookup returns CDR1 MDHEN and CDR2 SYDVKM. The V end lost 3 bases, the J end lost 7 bases, and 12 bases lay between the germline ends. The CDR3 is 13 amino acids. The CDR3 sequence: CASSLESGRGYTF. In DNA, the CDR3 is TGTGCCAGCAGTTTGGAGTCAGGTCGTGGCTACACCTTC.

The chain links TRBV20-1 to TRBJ1-2, with unresolved D. Germline CDR1 DFQATT, CDR2 SNEGSKA (reference sequence). This CDR3 region has 12 residues. The germline V and J ends were trimmed by 0 bases and 4 bases, with 6 bases remaining between them. DNA for the CDR3: TGCAGTGCTAGAGACAGTGGCTATGGCTACACCTTC. This sequence encodes CSARDSGYGYTF.

The chain combines TRBV15 with TRBJ1-5, with D hard to call. Deletions cut 5 bases from V and 6 bases from J, with 14 bases between. CDR1 is LNHNV, CDR2 YYDKDF, per germline (reference sequence). CDR3 length equals 14 residues. CDR3 sequence: CATSDQWARQPQHF. The CDR3 coding sequence is TGTGCCACCAGCGACCAATGGGCTCGTCAGCCCCAGCATTTT.

Worth noting for this clonotype: This may come from a read error, since a much larger clone is one base off. V and J are TRBV4-3 and TRBJ2-3; D unresolved. With 3 bases removed from V and 10 bases from J, the gap between germline ends came to 17 bases. Germline V gene data show CDR1 as LGHNA and CDR2 as YSLEER. The CDR3 has 14 amino acids. CDR3 bases: TGCGCCAGCAGCCACGAGCAGGTGGGCCGTCCGCAGTATTTT. Translation gives CASSHEQVGRPQYF.

This clonotype was found a few times. The V gene is TRBV6-1, the J gene TRBJ2-2; D is possibly TRBD1 (6 bases). The V gene lost 5 bases and the J gene lost 1 base, with 11 bases spanning the gap. Germline CDR1 is MNHNS and CDR2 is SASEGT. There are 15 residues in the CDR3. The CDR3, as DNA: TGTGCCAGCAGTCAACCGGGACAGAACACCGGGGAGCTGTTTTTT. Translation gives CASSQPGQNTGELFF.

This clonotype has more than one count but fewer than ten. At one of its ends the junction is not consistent with the germline gene, which may arise from a read error. V gene TRBV7-7 combines with J gene TRBJ2-7, with 7 bases aligning to TRBD2. Germline values: CDR1 SSHAT, CDR2 FNYEAQ (reference sequence). This CDR3 is built from 15 residues. In nucleotides, the CDR3 is TGTGCTAGCAGCTTAGAATACGGGGGGACCTACGAGCAGTACTTC. Translated, it gives CASSLEYGGTYEQYF.

This clonotype showed up just a few times. This chain uses TRBV6-1 with TRBJ2-1; D is perhaps TRBD2 (5 bases). This CDR3 comprises 15 residues. The germline V gene encodes CDR1 MNHNS and CDR2 SASEGT. The CDR3: CAATSRSGSYNEQFF. The CDR3 DNA follows: TGTGCAGCAACTTCGCGGAGCGGCTCCTACAATGAGCAGTTCTTC.

The J gene is TRBJ2-7, the V gene TRBV29-1, with D maybe TRBD2 (6 bases). V lost 6 bases and J 1 base, leaving 10 bases between the germline ends. Per germline, CDR1 SQVTM and CDR2 ANQGSEA. CDR3 length: 12 amino acids. DNA of the CDR3: TGCAGCGTGTCCGGGGGATCCTACGAGCAGTACTTC. It yields the protein CSVSGGSYEQYF.